This TCR beta chain emerged from a study of blood T cells in healthy people across ages. This clonotype was counted a few times. Healthy Caucasians from Russia aged roughly 6 to 90 served as donors. The V gene's germline CDR1 is SGHVS and CDR2 FQNEAQ. Trimming took 5 bases from V and 5 from J; bases not matched to a gene: 11. This CDR3 contains 15 residues. Primers used in a second PCR of about 6 to 11 cycles were a sample-barcoded 5' primer and a J-beta primer mix. TCRdb recomputed calls from the 5' RACE reads with MiXCR, one row per CDR3 protein. Here the sample spans 540,000 or so distinct CDR3 sequences, 27% being singletons.

The chain recombines TRBV7-8 with TRBJ2-5; 7 bases map to TRBD2. Specimen: blood. The origin of this receptor is a woman in her seventies in good health. The CDR3 sequence is CASSPIAGVGETQYF. The CDR3 DNA is TGTGCCAGCAGCCCGATCGCGGGGGTCGGGGAGACCCAGTACTTC.